The 11 T cell receptor beta chains reported below all come from one sample, sequenced in a study of cytomegalovirus exposure and HLA in healthy donors. PCR amplification relied on 60 Vbeta primers (plus 13 Jbeta primers). Here immunoSEQ multiplex PCR was the method, and the copy in TCRdb shows in-frame clones only, minus some. The sample holds under 200,000 clones, 75% to 90% seen once. Specimen: PBMCs. The receptors come from a boy younger than 10 in good health and CMV-seronegative.

The CDR3 DNA reads as TGCGCCAGCAGCTTAAAACAGGCTTATGGCTACACCTTC. Its translation: CASSLKQAYGYTF. The chain is built from TRBV5-1 and TRBJ1-2; D is perhaps TRBD1 (5 bases). This CDR3 has 13 residues. Germline CDR1 and CDR2: SGHRS and YFSETQ. V was cut by 2 bases and J by 5 bases, with 10 bases left in between.

The rearrangement joins TRBV5-4 to TRBJ2-3; 9 bases agree with TRBD2. Looked up from germline, CDR1 is SGHNT and CDR2 is YYREEE (reference sequence). The CDR3 length is 16 residues. The V gene end was trimmed by 3 bases and the J gene end by 1 base; junction bases not matched to a gene: 6. The CDR3 nucleotides are TGTGCCAGCAGCTCCCGGAAGCGGGGGGGCACAGATACGCAGTATTTT. Protein product: CASSSRKRGGTDTQYF.

This chain joins TRBV27 and TRBJ1-5; D is uncertain. Looked up from germline, CDR1 is MNHEY and CDR2 is SMNVEV (reference sequence). The CDR3 runs 15 residues. V dropped 7 bases and J dropped 4 bases, with 17 bases sitting between them. The CDR3 DNA is TGTGCCAGCATGCCTACAGCTTTCCCTAATCAGCCCCAGCATTTT. This codes for CASMPTAFPNQPQHF.

The rearrangement links TRBV6-4 to TRBJ1-6; no clear D. The germline V gene has CDR1 MRHNA and CDR2 SNTAGT. V was shortened by 7 bases and J by 8 bases, with 15 bases between the two germline ends. This CDR3 contains 14 residues. CDR3 in amino acids: CASKGGRVHSPLHF. The DNA for the CDR3 is TGTGCCAGCAAAGGAGGGCGGGTTCATTCACCCCTCCACTTT.

The chain employs TRBV5-1 and TRBJ2-3, with TRBD1 as a possible D gene (5 bases). The CDR3 extends over 16 amino acids. Trimming left V 1 base short and J 6 bases short, with 18 bases between. Looked up from germline, CDR1 is SGHRS and CDR2 is YFSETQ. CDR3 sequence: CASSLHDSLVTDTQYF. The CDR3 DNA is TGCGCCAGCAGCTTGCATGACAGCTTGGTAACGGATACGCAGTATTTT.

This chain uses TRBV29-1 with TRBJ1-3; the D gene is possibly TRBD1 (6 bases). Trimming cost V 4 bases and J 0 bases, with 16 bases left between them. This CDR3 region has 16 residues. In germline, CDR1 is SQVTM, CDR2 ANQGSEA. CDR3 DNA: TGCAGCGTTGGCCGCTGGGACACCAACTCTGGAAACACCATATATTTT. Translation gives CSVGRWDTNSGNTIYF.

The chain joins TRBV19 to TRBJ2-7; D gene unclear. Germline V gives CDR1 LNHDA, CDR2 SQIVND (reference sequence). V lost 9 bases and J lost 7, with 7 bases in between. CDR3 length: 9 residues. CDR3 coding DNA: TGTGCCAGCGTTACAGAGCAGTACTTC. Its translation: CASVTEQYF.

This clone was seen only once. The chain joins TRBV5-1 to TRBJ2-5; TRBD2 is a possible D gene (5 bases). Deletions cut 0 bases from V and 4 bases from J, with 10 bases between. Germline CDR1 SGHRS, CDR2 YFSETQ. CDR3 length: 14 residues. CDR3 residues: CASSLERRTETQYF. In nucleotides, the CDR3 is TGCGCCAGCAGCTTGGAGCGGCGGACAGAGACCCAGTACTTC. The whole variable domain, filled in from reference TRBV5-1 and TRBJ2-5, reads KAGVTQTPRYLIKTRGQQVTLSCSPISGHRSVSWYQQTPGQGLQFLFEYFSETQRNKGNFPGRFSGRQFSNSRSEMNVSTLELGDSALYLCASSLERRTETQYFGPGTRLLVL.

V usage is TRBV29-1 and J usage is TRBJ2-7; 7 bases align to TRBD1. The CDR3 sequence is 15 residues long. The germline CDR1 and CDR2 sequences are SQVTM and ANQGSEA. V shed 5 bases, J shed 5 bases, and the junction held 15 bases outside the gene matches. The CDR3 loop is CSVQTDRETTHEQYF. The CDR3, as DNA: TGCAGCGTTCAAACCGACAGGGAAACTACCCACGAGCAGTACTTC.

The chain employs TRBV19 and TRBJ1-3; a possible D gene is TRBD1 (6 bases). The CDR3 is made up of 14 amino acids. V was cut by 5 bases and J by 3 bases, with 11 bases left in between. Per germline, CDR1 LNHDA and CDR2 SQIVND (reference sequence). The CDR3 reads CASSARQDGNTIYF. CDR3 nucleotide sequence: TGTGCCAGTAGTGCCAGACAGGATGGAAACACCATATATTTT.

The V gene is TRBV7-9, the J gene TRBJ2-5, with 8 bases matching TRBD1. This CDR3 has 14 residues. Losses at the gene ends were 3 bases for V and 5 bases for J; bases not matched to a gene: 5. Per the germline V gene, CDR1 is SEHNR and CDR2 is FQNEAQ (reference sequence). CDR3: CASSFYRDRETQYF. In DNA, the CDR3 is TGTGCCAGCAGCTTCTACCGGGACAGGGAGACCCAGTACTTC.